This T cell receptor beta chain was found in a study of shared clonotypes between healthy human individuals. Trimming stripped 2 bases from V and 3 bases from J, with 10 bases between. CDR1 and CDR2 (germline): SNHLY, FYNNEI. The CDR3 runs to 14 residues. Points on this clone: Its target is unknown.

Regarding the study as a whole: Some naive CD4 clonotypes, roughly 4.5%, turned up in common across a handful of donors.

Only in-frame clones appear in the TCRdb table, and some are missing; sequencing was by immunoSEQ multiplex PCR. The profile covers 2.5 million or so clones, with around nine tenths appearing a single time and more than 0.12% taken by the ten largest. The TCR originated in a man younger than 30 in good health. Sequencing used naive CD4+ T cells sorted from blood. The subset: CD45RA+ positively selected. This sequence joins TRBV2 and TRBJ1-2; D is ambiguous. The CDR3 bases are TGTGCCAGCAGTGAATGGGTCCGTGACTATGGCTACACCTTC. Amino acids: CASSEWVRDYGYTF.